This TCR beta chain was captured by sequencing in a study of blood T cell repertoires in COVID-19. At the level of the study: PBMCs, B-cell-depleted T cells, or T cells were the source of the cDNA or gDNA that made up the material.

Here immunoSEQ multiplex PCR was the method, and the copy in TCRdb shows in-frame clones only, minus some. Among around 50,000 clones listed, 85% to 90% were seen once. This CDR3 region has 19 residues. CDR1 SGHRS and CDR2 YFSETQ come from the germline V gene. With V trimmed by 3 bases and J by 0 bases, 15 bases remained unmatched. Source material: peripheral blood. This chain joins TRBV5-1 and TRBJ1-2, with 9 bases aligning to TRBD1. This receptor was obtained from a man between 35 and 55 years old with active COVID-19. Written as DNA, the CDR3 is TGCGCCAGCAGCTCGACAGGGGGGCCCCAAAACCGCCCTAACTATGGCTACACCTTC. This codes for CASSSTGGPQNRPNYGYTF.